This passage covers 9 T cell receptor beta chains from one sample sequenced in a study of T cells after yellow fever vaccination. TCRdb passed the 5' RACE reads through MiXCR, listing each CDR3 protein once. The table has about 320,000 distinct CDR3 sequences, 3.5% to 4.5% seen once. Sequenced material: PBMCs, taken 15 days after the yellow fever booster vaccination. These receptors were obtained from a man between 18 and 29 years old who received the YFV17D yellow fever vaccine.

This chain uses TRBV10-3 with TRBJ1-2; D is unclear. The V gene's germline CDR1 is ENHRY and CDR2 SYGVKD. CDR3 length: 13 residues. Trimming stripped 6 bases from V and 4 bases from J, with 12 bases between. The CDR3 bases are TGTGCCATCAGGACCAATAGTGGCTATGGCTACACCTTC. It codes for CAIRTNSGYGYTF.

This clonotype was picked up a small number of times. This chain joins TRBV25-1 and TRBJ1-1; 7 bases are a match to TRBD1. The CDR3 length is 15 residues. Germline assignment: CDR1 MGHDK and CDR2 SYGVNS. Germline trimming cut 4 bases from V and 8 bases from J; bases unmatched to any gene: 13. The CDR3 protein is CASSGDSPARQEAFF. CDR3 DNA: TGTGCCAGCAGTGGGGACAGTCCCGCCAGACAAGAAGCTTTCTTT.

This clonotype has ten or more counts. This chain connects TRBV7-2 to TRBJ1-3; D not certain. Trimming took 4 bases from V and 1 from J, leaving 8 bases between them. CDR3 length: 14 amino acids. Germline CDR1 is SGHTA and CDR2 is FQGNSA. The DNA of the CDR3 is TGTGCCAGCAGCTCTCAGTCGTCTGGAAACACCATATATTTT. This gives the protein CASSSQSSGNTIYF.

This clonotype was found many times. The chain links TRBV7-9 to TRBJ1-4, with D tentatively TRBD1 (5 bases). Trimming took 2 bases from V and 1 from J, leaving 14 bases between them. There are 17 residues in the CDR3. In germline, CDR1 is SEHNR, CDR2 FQNEAQ (reference sequence). This chain's CDR3 is CASSLWVGDGTNEKLFF. In DNA form, the CDR3 reads TGTGCCAGCAGCTTATGGGTAGGGGACGGAACTAATGAAAAACTGTTTTTT.

This clonotype was seen repeatedly, ten times or more. The V gene is TRBV27, the J gene TRBJ1-5; maybe TRBD1 (5 bases). The CDR3 length is 14 residues. Germline V gene lookup returns CDR1 MNHEY and CDR2 SMNVEV (reference sequence). Trimming removed 2 bases at V and 3 bases at J, with 8 bases between. Here the CDR3 DNA reads TGTGCCAGCAGTTTAGGAGGGGTCAATCAGCCCCAGCATTTT. Translation gives CASSLGGVNQPQHF.

The chain uses TRBV29-1 and TRBJ2-2, with 8 bases fitting TRBD1. The V gene end was trimmed by 4 bases and the J gene end by 6 bases; junction bases not matched to a gene: 4. This CDR3 spans 13 amino acids. Germline CDR1 is SQVTM and CDR2 is ANQGSEA. The CDR3 is CSVVDRASGELFF. The DNA of the CDR3 is TGCAGCGTTGTGGACAGGGCGTCCGGGGAGCTGTTTTTT.

In this sample, this clonotype turned up once. Its ends do not fully match the called genes, so a read error is possible. CDR3 in DNA: TGCGCCAGCAGCCAAGGGACAGGGGGGGGCATTCAGAACTTC. It yields the protein CASSQGTGGGIQNF. The rearrangement links TRBV4-3 to TRBJ2-4; 10 nucleotides align to TRBD1. Germline V gene data show CDR1 as LGHNA and CDR2 as YSLEER. The length of the CDR3 is 14 residues.

The chain is built from TRBV7-3 and TRBJ1-1; no reliable D call. This CDR3 is 14 amino acids long. Germline V gives CDR1 SGHTA, CDR2 FQGTGA. V was trimmed by 3 bases and J by 2 bases, leaving 10 bases between them. The CDR3 DNA follows: TGTGCCAGCAGCTTGTCCGCTATAAACACTGAAGCTTTCTTT. This gives the protein CASSLSAINTEAFF.

A few counts support this clonotype. V gene TRBV3-1 combines with J gene TRBJ2-3; no clear D. Germline lookup yields CDR1 LGHDT and CDR2 YNNKEL (reference sequence). The CDR3 is made up of 16 amino acids. V lost 4 bases, J lost 1 base, and 15 bases lay in between. The DNA of the CDR3 is TGTGCCAGCAGCCCCCTCGGGTCTAGTGGCACAGATACGCAGTATTTT. Translated: CASSPLGSSGTDTQYF.